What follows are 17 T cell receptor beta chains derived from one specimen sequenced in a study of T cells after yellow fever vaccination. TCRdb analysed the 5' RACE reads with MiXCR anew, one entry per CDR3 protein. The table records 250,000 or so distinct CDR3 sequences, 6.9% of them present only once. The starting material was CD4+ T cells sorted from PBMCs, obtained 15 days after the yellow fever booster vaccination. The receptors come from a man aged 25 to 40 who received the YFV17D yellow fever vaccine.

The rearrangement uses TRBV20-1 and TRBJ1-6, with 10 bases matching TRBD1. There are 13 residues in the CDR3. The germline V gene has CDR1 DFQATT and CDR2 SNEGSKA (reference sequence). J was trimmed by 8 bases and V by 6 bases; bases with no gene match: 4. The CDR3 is CSAGQGNYSPLHF. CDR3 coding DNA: TGCAGTGCGGGACAGGGGAACTATTCACCCCTCCACTTT.

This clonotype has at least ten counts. The CDR3, as DNA: TGTGCCAGCAGTCAGCGAGGGGAGCAGTACTTC. It translates to CASSQRGEQYF. The chain has TRBV3-1 and TRBJ2-7; D is perhaps TRBD2 (5 bases). Looked up from germline, CDR1 is LGHDT and CDR2 is YNNKEL (reference sequence). The CDR3 consists of 11 residues. V shed 6 bases and J shed 7 bases, with 10 bases lying between them.

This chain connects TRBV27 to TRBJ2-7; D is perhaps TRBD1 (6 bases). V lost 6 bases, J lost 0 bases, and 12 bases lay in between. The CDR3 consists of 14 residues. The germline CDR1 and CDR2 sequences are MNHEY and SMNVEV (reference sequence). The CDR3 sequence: CASSRQVSSYEQYF. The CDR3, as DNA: TGTGCCAGCAGCCGACAGGTTAGCTCCTACGAGCAGTACTTC.

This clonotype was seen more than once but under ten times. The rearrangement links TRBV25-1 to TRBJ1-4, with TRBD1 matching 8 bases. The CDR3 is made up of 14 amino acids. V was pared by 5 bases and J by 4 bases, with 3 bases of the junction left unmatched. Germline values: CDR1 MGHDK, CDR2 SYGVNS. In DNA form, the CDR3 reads TGTGCCAGCAGTAGGACAGGGTATAATGAAAAACTGTTTTTT. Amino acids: CASSRTGYNEKLFF.

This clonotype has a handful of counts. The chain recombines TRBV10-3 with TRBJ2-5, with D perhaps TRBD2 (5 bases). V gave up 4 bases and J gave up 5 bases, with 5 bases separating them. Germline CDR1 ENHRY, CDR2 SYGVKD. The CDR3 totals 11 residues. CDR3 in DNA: TGTGCCATCAGTGCGGGGGAGACCCAGTACTTC. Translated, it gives CAISAGETQYF.

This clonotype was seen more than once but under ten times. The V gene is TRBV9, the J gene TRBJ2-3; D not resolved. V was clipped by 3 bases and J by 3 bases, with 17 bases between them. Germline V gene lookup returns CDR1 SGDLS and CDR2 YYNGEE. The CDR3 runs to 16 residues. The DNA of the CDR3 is TGTGCCAGCAGCGCCACTAACGCGGCGAGGACAGATACGCAGTATTTT. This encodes CASSATNAARTDTQYF.

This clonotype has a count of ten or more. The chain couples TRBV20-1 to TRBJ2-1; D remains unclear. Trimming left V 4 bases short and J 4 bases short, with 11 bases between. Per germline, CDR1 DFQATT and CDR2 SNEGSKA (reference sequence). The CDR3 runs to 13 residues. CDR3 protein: CSATWTSYNEQFF. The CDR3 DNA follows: TGCAGTGCTACCTGGACGTCTTACAATGAGCAGTTCTTC.

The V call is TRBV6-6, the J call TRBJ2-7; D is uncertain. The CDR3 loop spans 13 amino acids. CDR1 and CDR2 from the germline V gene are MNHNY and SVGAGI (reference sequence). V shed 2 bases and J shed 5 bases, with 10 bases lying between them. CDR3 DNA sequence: TGTGCCAGCAGTTACGGTCGCTGGGACGAGCAGTACTTC. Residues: CASSYGRWDEQYF.

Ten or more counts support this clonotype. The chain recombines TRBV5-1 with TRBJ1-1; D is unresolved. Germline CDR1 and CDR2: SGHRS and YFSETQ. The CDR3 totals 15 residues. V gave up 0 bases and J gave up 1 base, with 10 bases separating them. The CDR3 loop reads CASSLVAGGNTEAFF. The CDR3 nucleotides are TGCGCCAGCAGCTTGGTTGCAGGAGGGAACACTGAAGCTTTCTTT. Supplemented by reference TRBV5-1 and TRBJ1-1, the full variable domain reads KAGVTQTPRYLIKTRGQQVTLSCSPISGHRSVSWYQQTPGQGLQFLFEYFSETQRNKGNFPGRFSGRQFSNSRSEMNVSTLELGDSALYLCASSLVAGGNTEAFFGQGTRLTVV.

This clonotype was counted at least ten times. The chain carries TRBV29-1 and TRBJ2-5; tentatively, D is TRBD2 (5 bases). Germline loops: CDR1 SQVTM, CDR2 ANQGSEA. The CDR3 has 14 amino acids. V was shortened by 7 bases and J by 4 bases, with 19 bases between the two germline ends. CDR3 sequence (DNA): TGCAGCGCTAACGTTGGAGGCCGGGGAGAGACCCAGTACTTC. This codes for CSANVGGRGETQYF.

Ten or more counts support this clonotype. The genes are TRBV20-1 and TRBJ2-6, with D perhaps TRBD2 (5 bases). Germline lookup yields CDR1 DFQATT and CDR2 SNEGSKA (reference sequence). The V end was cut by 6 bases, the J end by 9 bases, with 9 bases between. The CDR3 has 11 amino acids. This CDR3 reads CSALRGNVLTF. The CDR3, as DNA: TGCAGTGCGCTCCGGGGCAACGTCCTGACTTTC.

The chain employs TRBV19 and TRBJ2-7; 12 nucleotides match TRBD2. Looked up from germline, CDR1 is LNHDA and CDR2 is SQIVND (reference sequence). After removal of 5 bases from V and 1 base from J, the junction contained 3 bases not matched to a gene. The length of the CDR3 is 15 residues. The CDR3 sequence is CASSETSGSSYEQYF. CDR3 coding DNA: TGTGCCAGTAGTGAGACTAGCGGGAGTTCCTACGAGCAGTACTTC.

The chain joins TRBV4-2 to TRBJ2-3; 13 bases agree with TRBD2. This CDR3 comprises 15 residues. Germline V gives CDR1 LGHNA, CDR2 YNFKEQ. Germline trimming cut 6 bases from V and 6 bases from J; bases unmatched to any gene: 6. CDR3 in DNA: TGTGCCAGCAGAAGACTAGCGGGAGGAACCGATACGCAGTATTTT. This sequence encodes CASRRLAGGTDTQYF.

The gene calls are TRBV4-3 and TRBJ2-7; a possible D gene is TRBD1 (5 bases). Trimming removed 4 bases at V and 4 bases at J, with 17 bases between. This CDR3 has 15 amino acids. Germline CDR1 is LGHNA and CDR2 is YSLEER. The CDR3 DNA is TGCGCCAGCAGCCGAGATACAGGCCACTCGTACGAGCAGTACTTC. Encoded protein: CASSRDTGHSYEQYF.

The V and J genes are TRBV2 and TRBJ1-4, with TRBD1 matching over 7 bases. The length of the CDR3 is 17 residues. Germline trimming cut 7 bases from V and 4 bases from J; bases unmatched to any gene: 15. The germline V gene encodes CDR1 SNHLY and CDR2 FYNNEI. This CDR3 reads CASIPILTGPNNEKLFF. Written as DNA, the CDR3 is TGTGCCAGCATCCCAATCCTGACAGGGCCTAATAATGAAAAACTGTTTTTT.

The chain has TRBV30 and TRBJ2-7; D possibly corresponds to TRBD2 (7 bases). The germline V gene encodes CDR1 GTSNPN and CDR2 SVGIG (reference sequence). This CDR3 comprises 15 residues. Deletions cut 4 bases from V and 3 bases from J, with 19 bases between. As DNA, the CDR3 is TGTGCCTGGATGTATGGGGGGGCAAAAATCTACGAGCAGTACTTC. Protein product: CAWMYGGAKIYEQYF.

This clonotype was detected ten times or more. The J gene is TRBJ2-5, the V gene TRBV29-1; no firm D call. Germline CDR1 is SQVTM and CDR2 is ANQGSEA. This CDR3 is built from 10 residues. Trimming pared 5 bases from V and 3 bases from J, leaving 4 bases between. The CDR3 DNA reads TGCAGCGTTCGGGAAGAGACCCAGTACTTC. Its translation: CSVREETQYF.